What follows describes a single T cell receptor beta chain. This entry belongs to a study of blood T cell repertoires in COVID-19. For the study at large: From the United States, Italy and Spain came samples of acute and convalescent COVID-19. Sources were T cells, B-cell-depleted T cells, or PBMCs; the material itself was cDNA or gDNA.

The CDR3 totals 15 residues. From germline, CDR1 is SGHAT and CDR2 FQNNGV. V dropped 5 bases and J dropped 6 bases, with 17 bases sitting between them. Here immunoSEQ multiplex PCR was the method, and the copy in TCRdb shows in-frame clones only, minus some. The sample yields tens of thousands of clones, roughly nine tenths seen once. The gene calls are TRBV11-2 and TRBJ2-1; perhaps TRBD2 as D (6 bases). The clonotype comes from a woman aged 50 to 60 with active COVID-19. The sequenced material came from peripheral blood. Written as DNA, the CDR3 is TGTGCCAGCAGCCCTGTCCGGAGGGCTGGCAATGAGCAGTTCTTC. This sequence encodes CASSPVRRAGNEQFF.